The present TCR beta chain was sequenced within a study of blood T cell repertoires in COVID-19. Study-wide background: T cells, B-cell-depleted T cells, or PBMCs supplied cDNA or gDNA.

The V and J ends lost 0 bases and 4 bases respectively, with 22 bases between them. Germline values: CDR1 MGHRA, CDR2 YSYEKL. This CDR3 is built from 18 residues. Original analysis: Estimated nucleated cell counts came from reference gene primer amplification. Sequenced by immunoSEQ multiplex PCR; TCRdb stores in-frame clones only, minus some. Clone size and the V and J calls come from that table; the DNA yielded D and trimming. Among around 100,000 clones, just over 85% were seen once, and the ten largest hold 4.5% to 6.5%. V usage is TRBV4-1 and J usage is TRBJ2-7; TRBD1 is a possible D gene (6 bases). Sequencing was performed on peripheral blood. The clonotype originates from a human donor in a cohort sampled during active COVID-19. For the CDR3, the DNA is TGCGCCAGCAGCCAAGATTCGACCTCCCCCGTCACAGGGTACGAGCAGTACTTC. This codes for CASSQDSTSPVTGYEQYF.